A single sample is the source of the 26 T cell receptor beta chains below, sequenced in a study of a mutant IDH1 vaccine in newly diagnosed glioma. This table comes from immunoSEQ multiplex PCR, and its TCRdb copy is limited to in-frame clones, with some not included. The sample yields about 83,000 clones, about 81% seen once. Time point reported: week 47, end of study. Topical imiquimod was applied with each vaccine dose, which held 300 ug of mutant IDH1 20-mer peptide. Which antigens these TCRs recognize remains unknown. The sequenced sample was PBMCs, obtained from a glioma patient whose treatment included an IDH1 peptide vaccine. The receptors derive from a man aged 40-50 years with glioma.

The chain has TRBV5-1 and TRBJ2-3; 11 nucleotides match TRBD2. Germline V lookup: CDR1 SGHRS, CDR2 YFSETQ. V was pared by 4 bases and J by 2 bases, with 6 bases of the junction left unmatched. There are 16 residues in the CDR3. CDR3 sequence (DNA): TGCGCCAGCAGCACTACTAGCGGGAGTTTCACAGATACGCAGTATTTT. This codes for CASSTTSGSFTDTQYF.

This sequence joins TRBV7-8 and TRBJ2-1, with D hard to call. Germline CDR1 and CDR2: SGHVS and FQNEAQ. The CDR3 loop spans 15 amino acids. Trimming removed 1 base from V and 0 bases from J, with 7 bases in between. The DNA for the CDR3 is TGTGCCAGCAGCTTAGACCCGAGCTCCTACAATGAGCAGTTCTTC. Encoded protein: CASSLDPSSYNEQFF.

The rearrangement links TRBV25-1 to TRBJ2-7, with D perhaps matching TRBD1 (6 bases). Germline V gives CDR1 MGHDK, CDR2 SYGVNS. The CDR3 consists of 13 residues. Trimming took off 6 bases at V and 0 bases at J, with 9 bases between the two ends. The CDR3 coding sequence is TGTGCCAGCAGCGACAGGTTCTCCTACGAGCAGTACTTC. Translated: CASSDRFSYEQYF.

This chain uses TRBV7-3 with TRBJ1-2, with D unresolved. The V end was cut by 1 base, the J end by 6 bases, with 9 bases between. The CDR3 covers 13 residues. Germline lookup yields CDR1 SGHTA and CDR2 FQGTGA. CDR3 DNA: TGTGCCAGCAGCTTAAGGGGAGTGGATGGCTACACCTTC. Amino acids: CASSLRGVDGYTF. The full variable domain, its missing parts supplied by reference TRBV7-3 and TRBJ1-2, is GAGVSQTPSNKVTEKGKYVELRCDPISGHTALYWYRQSLGQGPEFLIYFQGTGAADDSGLPNDRFFAVRPEGSVSTLKIQRTERGDSAVYLCASSLRGVDGYTFGSGTRLTVV.

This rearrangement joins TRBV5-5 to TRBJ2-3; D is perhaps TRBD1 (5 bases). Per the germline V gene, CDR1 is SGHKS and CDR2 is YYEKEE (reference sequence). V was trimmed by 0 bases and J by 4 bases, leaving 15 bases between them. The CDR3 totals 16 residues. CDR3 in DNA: TGTGCCAGCAGCTTGGGGGTAGGCAGGGTCGCAGATACGCAGTATTTT. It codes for CASSLGVGRVADTQYF.

CDR3 nucleotides: TGTGCCAGCAGAGGGAACGGGGAGCTGTTTTTT. Protein: CASRGNGELFF. The V gene is TRBV6-6, the J gene TRBJ2-2; D not certain. The CDR3 loop spans 11 amino acids. V dropped 6 bases and J dropped 7 bases, with 6 bases sitting between them. CDR1 is MNHNY and CDR2 is SVGAGI in the germline V gene (reference sequence).

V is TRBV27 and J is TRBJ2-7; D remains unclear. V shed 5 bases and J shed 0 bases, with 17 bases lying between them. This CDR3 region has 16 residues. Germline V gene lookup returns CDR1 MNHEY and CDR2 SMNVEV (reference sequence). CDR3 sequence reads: CASSPQNSLSSYEQYF. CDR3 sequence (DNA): TGTGCCAGCAGTCCGCAAAACAGCCTATCCTCCTACGAGCAGTACTTC.

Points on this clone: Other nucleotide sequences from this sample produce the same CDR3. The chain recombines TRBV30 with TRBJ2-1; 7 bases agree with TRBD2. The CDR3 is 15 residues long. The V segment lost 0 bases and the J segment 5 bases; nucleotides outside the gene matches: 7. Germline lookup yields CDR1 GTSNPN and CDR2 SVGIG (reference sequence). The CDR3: CAWSVGLAGDNEQFF. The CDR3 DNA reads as TGTGCCTGGAGTGTAGGGCTGGCGGGGGACAATGAGCAGTTCTTC.

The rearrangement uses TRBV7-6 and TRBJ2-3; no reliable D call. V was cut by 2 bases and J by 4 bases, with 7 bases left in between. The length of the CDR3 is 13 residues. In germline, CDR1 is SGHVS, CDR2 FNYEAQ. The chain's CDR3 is CASSLPIADTQYF. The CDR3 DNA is TGTGCCAGCAGCTTACCGATCGCAGATACGCAGTATTTT.

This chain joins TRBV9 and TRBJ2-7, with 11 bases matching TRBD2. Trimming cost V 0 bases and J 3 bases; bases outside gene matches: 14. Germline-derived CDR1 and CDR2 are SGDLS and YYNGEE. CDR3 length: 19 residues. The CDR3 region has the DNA TGTGCCAGCAGCGTAGCCGGGACTAGCGGTTCCTCGGGCATCTACGAGCAGTACTTC. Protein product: CASSVAGTSGSSGIYEQYF.

CDR3 coding DNA: TGTGCCAGTAACCCCGGGGGCTTGAACACTGAAGCTTTCTTT. Encoded protein: CASNPGGLNTEAFF. The gene calls are TRBV19 and TRBJ1-1, with a tentative D call TRBD1 (6 bases). The germline V gene encodes CDR1 LNHDA and CDR2 SQIVND (reference sequence). Trimming pared 7 bases from V and 0 bases from J, leaving 12 bases between. This CDR3 is 14 amino acids long.

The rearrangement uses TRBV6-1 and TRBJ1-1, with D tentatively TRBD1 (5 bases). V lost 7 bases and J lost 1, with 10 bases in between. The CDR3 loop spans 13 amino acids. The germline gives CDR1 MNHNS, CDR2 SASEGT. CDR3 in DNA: TGTGCCAGCAAACAGGATTGGAACACTGAAGCTTTCTTT. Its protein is CASKQDWNTEAFF.

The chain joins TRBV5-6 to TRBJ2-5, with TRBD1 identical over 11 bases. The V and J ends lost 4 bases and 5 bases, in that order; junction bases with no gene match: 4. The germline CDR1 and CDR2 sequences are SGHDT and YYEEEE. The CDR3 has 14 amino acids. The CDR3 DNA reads TGTGCCAGCAGCATCGGGACAGGGGGTGAGACCCAGTACTTC. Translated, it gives CASSIGTGGETQYF.

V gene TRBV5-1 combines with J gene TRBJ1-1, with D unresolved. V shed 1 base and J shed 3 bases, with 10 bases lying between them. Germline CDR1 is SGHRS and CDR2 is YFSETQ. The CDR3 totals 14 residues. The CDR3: CASSLSRPDTEAFF. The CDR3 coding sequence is TGCGCCAGCAGCTTGAGCCGACCGGACACTGAAGCTTTCTTT.

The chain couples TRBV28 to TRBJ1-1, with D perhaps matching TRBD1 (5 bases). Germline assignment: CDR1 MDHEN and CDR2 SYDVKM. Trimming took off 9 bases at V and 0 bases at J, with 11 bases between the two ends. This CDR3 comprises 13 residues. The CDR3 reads CARAQGMNTEAFF. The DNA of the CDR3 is TGTGCCAGGGCCCAGGGAATGAACACTGAAGCTTTCTTT.

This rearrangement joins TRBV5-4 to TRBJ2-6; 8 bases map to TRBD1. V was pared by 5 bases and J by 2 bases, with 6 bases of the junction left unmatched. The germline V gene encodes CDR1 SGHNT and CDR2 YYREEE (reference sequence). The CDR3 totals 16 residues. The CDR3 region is CASSQEQGAGANVLTF. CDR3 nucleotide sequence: TGTGCCAGCAGTCAAGAACAGGGGGCTGGGGCCAACGTCCTGACTTTC.

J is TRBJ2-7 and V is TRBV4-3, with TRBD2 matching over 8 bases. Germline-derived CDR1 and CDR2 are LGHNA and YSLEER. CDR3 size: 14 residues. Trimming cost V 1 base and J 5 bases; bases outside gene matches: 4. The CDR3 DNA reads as TGCGCCAGCAGCCAAGCGGGGGGGCCTCACGAGCAGTACTTC. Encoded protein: CASSQAGGPHEQYF.

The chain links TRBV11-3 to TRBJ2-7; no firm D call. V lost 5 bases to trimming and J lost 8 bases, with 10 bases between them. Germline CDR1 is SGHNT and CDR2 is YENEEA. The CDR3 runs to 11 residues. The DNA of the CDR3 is TGTGCCAGCAGCCTCAGTGGTAAGCAGTACTTC. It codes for CASSLSGKQYF.

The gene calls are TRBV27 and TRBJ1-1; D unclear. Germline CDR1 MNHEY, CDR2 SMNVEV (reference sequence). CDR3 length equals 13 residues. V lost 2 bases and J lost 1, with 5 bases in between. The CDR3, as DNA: TGTGCCAGCAGTTTAAAAAGGAACACTGAAGCTTTCTTT. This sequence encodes CASSLKRNTEAFF.

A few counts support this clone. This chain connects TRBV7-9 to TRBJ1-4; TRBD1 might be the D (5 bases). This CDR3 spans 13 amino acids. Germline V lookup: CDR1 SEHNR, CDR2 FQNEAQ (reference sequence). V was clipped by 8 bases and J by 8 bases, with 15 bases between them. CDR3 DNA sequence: TGTGCCAGCGGTGCCAGGCGGGGGGAAAAACTGTTTTTT. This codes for CASGARRGEKLFF.

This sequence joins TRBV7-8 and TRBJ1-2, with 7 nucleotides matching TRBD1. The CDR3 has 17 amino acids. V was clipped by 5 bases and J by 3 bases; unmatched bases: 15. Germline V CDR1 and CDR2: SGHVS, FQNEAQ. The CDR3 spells CASSPEGAGGGYYGYTF. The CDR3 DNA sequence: TGTGCCAGCAGCCCCGAGGGGGCAGGGGGTGGCTACTATGGCTACACCTTC.

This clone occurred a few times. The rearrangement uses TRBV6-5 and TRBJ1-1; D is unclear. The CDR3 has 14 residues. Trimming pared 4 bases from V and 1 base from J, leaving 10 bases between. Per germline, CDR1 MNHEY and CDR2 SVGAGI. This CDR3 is CASSFSGSNTEAFF. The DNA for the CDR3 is TGTGCCAGCAGTTTCTCCGGATCGAACACTGAAGCTTTCTTT.

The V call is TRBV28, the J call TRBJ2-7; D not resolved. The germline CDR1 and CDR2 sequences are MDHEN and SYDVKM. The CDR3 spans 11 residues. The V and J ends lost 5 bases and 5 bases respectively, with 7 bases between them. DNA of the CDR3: TGTGCCAGCAGTCTCCGGGACGAGCAGTACTTC. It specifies CASSLRDEQYF.

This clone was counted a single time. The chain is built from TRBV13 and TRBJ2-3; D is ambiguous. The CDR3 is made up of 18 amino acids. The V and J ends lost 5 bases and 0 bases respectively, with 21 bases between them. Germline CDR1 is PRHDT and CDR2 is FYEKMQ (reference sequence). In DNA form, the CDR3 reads TGTGCCAGCAGCAAGTGGCCTAGTGGCAGTTCTAGCACAGATACGCAGTATTTT. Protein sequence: CASSKWPSGSSSTDTQYF.

CDR3 DNA sequence: TGTGCCAGTAGTATATCGTCTAGCACAGATACGCAGTATTTT. This codes for CASSISSSTDTQYF. This chain connects TRBV19 to TRBJ2-3; D not resolved. This CDR3 comprises 14 residues. Per the germline V gene, CDR1 is LNHDA and CDR2 is SQIVND (reference sequence). Trimming shortened V by 2 bases and J by 0 bases, and 6 bases separated the two germline ends. Supplemented by reference TRBV19 and TRBJ2-3, the full variable domain reads DGGITQSPKYLFRKEGQNVTLSCEQNLNHDAMYWYRQDPGQGLRLIYYSQIVNDFQKGDIAEGYSVSREKKESFPLTVTSAQKNPTAFYLCASSISSSTDTQYFGPGTRLTVL.

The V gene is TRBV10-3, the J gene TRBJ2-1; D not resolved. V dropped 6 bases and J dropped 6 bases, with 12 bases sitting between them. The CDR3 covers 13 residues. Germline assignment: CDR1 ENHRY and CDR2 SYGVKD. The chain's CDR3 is CAIREVGSNEQFF. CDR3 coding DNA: TGTGCCATCAGGGAAGTAGGATCCAATGAGCAGTTCTTC.